Listed below are T cell receptor beta chains from one sample, sequenced in a study of Ad26.COV2.S vaccination and SARS-CoV-2 variants. Only in-frame clones appear in the TCRdb table, and some are missing; sequencing was by immunoSEQ multiplex PCR. The sample includes hundreds of thousands of clones, about 88% seen only once; the top ten take 2.5% to 3.5%. Material: peripheral blood, obtained in a trial of Ad26.COV2.S vaccine versus placebo. These receptors were obtained from a person between 18 and 65 years old who received the Ad26.COV2.S COVID-19 vaccine or a placebo. The conserved cysteine and the conserved F or W are not part of the CDR3 here. Each record gives: V gene, J gene, CDR3 protein.

v_gene: TRBV6-2/TRBV6-3
j_gene: TRBJ2-2
CDR3aa: ASSYGQTNTGELF

v_gene: TRBV6-5
j_gene: TRBJ1-2
CDR3aa: ASSYSAVPRGYT

v_gene: TRBV5-6
j_gene: TRBJ2-7
CDR3aa: ASSLVEGYEQY

v_gene: TRBV11-2
j_gene: TRBJ1-2
CDR3aa: ASSFPEDGYT

v_gene: TRBV3-1/TRBV3-2
j_gene: TRBJ1-3
CDR3aa: ASSQESYSGNTIY

v_gene: TRBV6-2/TRBV6-3
j_gene: TRBJ2-7
CDR3aa: ASSYSAQGLAGQGHEQY

v_gene: TRBV5-8
j_gene: TRBJ2-7
CDR3aa: ASSFPVTYEQY

v_gene: TRBV18
j_gene: TRBJ2-1
CDR3aa: ASSRPRDSRDNEQF

v_gene: TRBV6-1
j_gene: TRBJ1-5
CDR3aa: ASSETWRGLAQH

v_gene: TRBV30
j_gene: TRBJ1-1
CDR3aa: AWSQGRGTEAF

v_gene: TRBV7-2
j_gene: TRBJ2-3
CDR3aa: ASSSGGTDTQY

v_gene: TRBV7-2
j_gene: TRBJ2-1
CDR3aa: ASSPRGQGSYNEQF

v_gene: TRBV5-4
j_gene: TRBJ2-1
CDR3aa: ASARGGTANNEQF

v_gene: TRBV6-2/TRBV6-3
j_gene: TRBJ1-2
CDR3aa: ASSLITHLNGYGYT

v_gene: TRBV30
j_gene: TRBJ2-4
CDR3aa: AWRPNRVQNIQY

v_gene: TRBV11-2
j_gene: TRBJ2-5
CDR3aa: ASSWGLEKTQY

v_gene: TRBV5-3
j_gene: TRBJ2-4
CDR3aa: ARSLGKRGRLIAKNIQY

v_gene: TRBV5-4
j_gene: TRBJ2-7
CDR3aa: ASSQFSDSYEQY

v_gene: TRBV19
j_gene: TRBJ2-3
CDR3aa: ASSILLGGSDTQY

v_gene: TRBV5-8
j_gene: TRBJ2-7
CDR3aa: ASSFGGLAGDYYEQY

v_gene: TRBV9
j_gene: TRBJ2-1
CDR3aa: ASSVVSMGQEQF

v_gene: TRBV5-4
j_gene: TRBJ2-7
CDR3aa: ASSPTSGRASYEQY

v_gene: TRBV5-4
j_gene: TRBJ2-7
CDR3aa: ASSLIRWEQY

v_gene: TRBV18
j_gene: TRBJ2-5
CDR3aa: ASSPSQRGPQETQY

v_gene: TRBV5-1
j_gene: TRBJ2-6
CDR3aa: ASSLGVSGANVLT

v_gene: TRBV3-1/TRBV3-2
j_gene: TRBJ2-5
CDR3aa: ASSRRTGHQETQY

v_gene: TRBV2
j_gene: TRBJ2-5
CDR3aa: ASAAGLRETQY

v_gene: TRBV7-8
j_gene: TRBJ2-2
CDR3aa: ASSLSRPYTGGHGGELF

v_gene: TRBV10-3
j_gene: TRBJ1-4
CDR3aa: AISGTVNEKLF

v_gene: TRBV19
j_gene: TRBJ1-5
CDR3aa: ASSSGTGGIHQPQH

v_gene: TRBV5-4
j_gene: TRBJ1-1
CDR3aa: ASSSLDSGGTEAF

v_gene: TRBV7-2
j_gene: TRBJ1-2
CDR3aa: ASSLRDSPLRDYGYT

v_gene: TRBV5-4
j_gene: TRBJ1-1
CDR3aa: ASSPTADTEAF

v_gene: TRBV19
j_gene: TRBJ1-6
CDR3aa: ASNPTGGISPLH

v_gene: TRBV14
j_gene: TRBJ2-7
CDR3aa: ASSQGPGRLEQY

v_gene: TRBV27
j_gene: TRBJ2-5
CDR3aa: ANSSIAGGRETQY

v_gene: TRBV19
j_gene: TRBJ1-1
CDR3aa: ASLTGAENTEAF

v_gene: TRBV28
j_gene: TRBJ1-2
CDR3aa: ASSFRGPGGYGYT

v_gene: TRBV9
j_gene: TRBJ2-5
CDR3aa: ASSVDRAQETQY

v_gene: TRBV29-1
j_gene: TRBJ2-7
CDR3aa: SVGGGFSSYEQY

v_gene: TRBV27
j_gene: TRBJ2-1
CDR3aa: ASSLSLGLINEQF

v_gene: TRBV10-3
j_gene: TRBJ2-6
CDR3aa: AISEAARAGANVLT

v_gene: TRBV7-9
j_gene: TRBJ1-2
CDR3aa: ASSLESGAGYT

v_gene: TRBV3-1/TRBV3-2
j_gene: TRBJ1-2
CDR3aa: ASSQDPDGYT

v_gene: TRBV6-2/TRBV6-3
j_gene: TRBJ2-7
CDR3aa: ASSYLAGYYEQY

v_gene: TRBV11-2
j_gene: TRBJ1-1
CDR3aa: ASSFPFRGFTEAF

v_gene: TRBV7-8
j_gene: TRBJ2-1
CDR3aa: ASSLALAGGPQYNEQF

v_gene: TRBV4-1
j_gene: TRBJ2-7
CDR3aa: ASSQAGNSPYEQY

v_gene: TRBV6-5
j_gene: TRBJ2-7
CDR3aa: ASSQQLSYEQY

v_gene: TRBV15
j_gene: TRBJ2-7
CDR3aa: ATSREKTGTAGSEQY